Following are 24 T cell receptor beta chains from one sample sequenced in a study of regulatory T cells in long-lasting Graves disease. As to time point: persistent/refractory GD, antithyroid drugs over 5 years with positive TRAb. Scientists built the TCR library using RNA that was extracted from PBMCs. CDR3-region Arm-PCR and iRepertoire HTBI primers produced the TCR beta libraries. TCRdb redid the calling of the multiplex PCR reads with MiXCR, one entry per CDR3 protein. Of 450,000 or so distinct CDR3 sequences in the sample, 20% to 25% were seen once. The specimen comprised peripheral blood mononuclear cells (PBMCs), sampled when the disease was refractory, from a patient treated with antithyroid drugs. These receptors were collected from a female donor with Graves disease.

In its sample, this clonotype was seen many times. The J gene is TRBJ2-7, the V gene TRBV7-2; TRBD1 agrees at 12 bases. The junction had 2 bases not matched to a gene; V was cut back by 8 bases and J by 0 bases. Germline V gene data show CDR1 as SGHTA and CDR2 as FQGNSA. This CDR3 spans 14 amino acids. CDR3 loop: CASGGQGASYEQYF. The CDR3 DNA reads as TGTGCCAGCGGGGGACAGGGGGCCTCCTACGAGCAGTACTTC.

CDR3 sequence reads: CSAYLDRGYNEKLFF. DNA for the CDR3: TGCAGTGCTTATCTGGACAGGGGGTATAATGAAAAACTGTTTTTT. The rearrangement uses TRBV20-1 and TRBJ1-4, with 10 bases fitting TRBD1. CDR1 DFQATT and CDR2 SNEGSKA come from the germline V gene (reference sequence). The J segment lost 4 bases and the V segment lost 5 bases, leaving 7 bases of the junction unmatched. The CDR3 contains 15 residues.

This clonotype was detected only a few times. The V call is TRBV7-9, the J call TRBJ2-7, with 7 bases aligning to TRBD1. Germline V gives CDR1 SEHNR, CDR2 FQNEAQ (reference sequence). The V gene end was trimmed by 4 bases and the J gene end by 3 bases; junction bases not matched to a gene: 6. The CDR3 is 14 residues long. The CDR3 nucleotides read TGTGCCAGCAGCTACAGGGGTCGGATCTACGAGCAGTACTTC. It is translated as CASSYRGRIYEQYF.

This clonotype was seen a handful of times. The chain employs TRBV7-9 and TRBJ1-2; 10 bases are shared with TRBD1. The CDR3 extends over 16 amino acids. V lost 1 base and J lost 4; bases outside the gene matches: 6. Germline CDR1 reads SEHNR; CDR2 reads FQNEAQ (reference sequence). The CDR3 here is CASSLGTRDRGYGYTF. CDR3 DNA: TGTGCCAGCAGCTTAGGGACCCGGGACAGGGGCTATGGCTACACCTTC. Filled out from reference TRBV7-9 and TRBJ1-2, the complete variable domain reads DTGVSQNPRHKITKRGQNVTFRCDPISEHNRLYWYRQTLGQGPEFLTYFQNEAQLEKSRLLSDRFSAERPKGSFSTLEIQRTEQGDSAMYLCASSLGTRDRGYGYTFGSGTRLTVV.

This clonotype has a count of ten or more. The J gene is TRBJ1-1, the V gene TRBV20-1; perhaps TRBD1 as D (6 bases). The CDR3 length is 12 residues. With 6 bases removed from V and 4 bases from J, the gap between germline ends came to 12 bases. From germline, CDR1 is DFQATT and CDR2 SNEGSKA (reference sequence). The CDR3 loop is CSARRGGTEAFF. The CDR3 nucleotides are TGCAGTGCCCGAAGGGGGGGCACTGAAGCTTTCTTT.

Many counts were recorded for this clonotype. This chain joins TRBV28 and TRBJ1-4; 7 bases match TRBD1. Germline CDR1 reads MDHEN; CDR2 reads SYDVKM. Germline trimming cut 5 bases from V and 0 bases from J; bases unmatched to any gene: 6. This CDR3 is 16 amino acids long. CDR3 in DNA: TGTGCCAGCAGTCGACAGGGTTTCTCAACTAATGAAAAACTGTTTTTT. It encodes CASSRQGFSTNEKLFF.

In the case of this clonotype: This sequence may be a read error, since a much larger clone differs from it by one base. The V call is TRBV5-1, the J call TRBJ1-1; D perhaps matches TRBD1 (5 bases). The CDR3 has 12 residues. Trimming shortened V by 0 bases and J by 7 bases, and 7 bases separated the two germline ends. Germline CDR1 and CDR2: SGHRS and YFSETQ. CDR3 protein: CASSLGDVEAFF. CDR3 sequence (DNA): TGCGCCAGCAGCTTGGGGGACGTTGAAGCTTTCTTT.

The sample holds many counts of this clonotype. The CDR3 DNA sequence: TGTGCCAGCAGGGCGGGAGGGCGCGTGGGGGAGACCCAGTACTTC. Translation: CASRAGGRVGETQYF. This chain connects TRBV6-1 to TRBJ2-5, with 9 bases lining up with TRBD2. Germline trimming cut 6 bases from V and 5 bases from J; bases unmatched to any gene: 10. The CDR3 has 15 amino acids. CDR1 is MNHNS, CDR2 SASEGT, per germline.

The table lists this clonotype with many counts. This sequence joins TRBV2 and TRBJ2-7; the D is unclear. The germline CDR1 and CDR2 sequences are SNHLY and FYNNEI. CDR3 length: 11 residues. V lost 6 bases, J lost 4 bases, and 7 bases lay in between. For the CDR3, the DNA is TGTGCCAGCAGAAGGGCGTACGAGCAGTACTTC. Its translation is CASRRAYEQYF.

V and J are TRBV4-3 and TRBJ1-4; 8 bases are a match to TRBD1. This CDR3 contains 15 residues. Trimming cost V 4 bases and J 5 bases; bases outside gene matches: 6. Germline V gives CDR1 LGHNA, CDR2 YSLEER. The CDR3 here is CASSLRTGRNEKLFF. CDR3 bases: TGCGCCAGCAGCCTACGGACAGGGCGAAATGAAAAACTGTTTTTT.

This clonotype was seen just once. The rearrangement joins TRBV12-3 or TRBV12-4 to TRBJ2-5; D uncertain. The CDR3 has 13 residues. Trimming cost V 8 bases and J 5 bases, with 15 bases left between them. The CDR3 nucleotides are TGTGCCAGCGCCTTTCGCAGGCAGGAGACCCAGTACTTC. It specifies CASAFRRQETQYF.

This clonotype was recorded at least ten times. The chain links TRBV20-1 to TRBJ1-1; perhaps TRBD1 as D (6 bases). Trimming removed 4 bases at V and 7 bases at J, with 16 bases between. Germline CDR1 and CDR2: DFQATT and SNEGSKA (reference sequence). This CDR3 has 13 amino acids. DNA for the CDR3: TGCAGTGCTACACCAAGGGGGGACGGTGAAGCTTTCTTT. Translation: CSATPRGDGEAFF.

J is TRBJ2-7 and V is TRBV20-1; D is undetermined. The CDR3 contains 13 residues. The ends were cut back, 1 base at V and 2 bases at J, with 9 bases in the middle. Germline V lookup: CDR1 DFQATT, CDR2 SNEGSKA (reference sequence). CDR3 region: CSARVGRAYEQYF. The CDR3 region has the DNA TGCAGTGCTAGAGTGGGCAGAGCCTACGAGCAGTACTTC.

This clonotype was counted many times. The gene calls are TRBV6-5 and TRBJ1-1; D gene ambiguous. The V end was cut by 4 bases, the J end by 10 bases, with 13 bases between. This CDR3 spans 12 amino acids. Germline values: CDR1 MNHEY, CDR2 SVGAGI. Here the CDR3 DNA reads TGTGCCAGCAGTTCCGGGGATAAACGAGCTTTCTTT. Translated: CASSSGDKRAFF.

This clonotype was seen at least ten times. The rearrangement uses TRBV11-1 and TRBJ2-5; no definite D call. CDR1 is SGHAT, CDR2 FQDESV, per germline (reference sequence). The CDR3 is made up of 14 amino acids. V shed 1 base and J shed 0 bases, with 6 bases lying between them. The CDR3 DNA follows: TGTGCCAGCAGCTTAGGCAGCTACCAAGAGACCCAGTACTTC. Translated: CASSLGSYQETQYF.

In its sample, this clonotype was seen many times. The rearrangement joins TRBV7-2 to TRBJ1-1, with D unclear. V lost 3 bases, J lost 0 bases, and 5 bases lay in between. From germline, CDR1 is SGHTA and CDR2 FQGNSA. The CDR3 consists of 13 residues. CDR3 coding DNA: TGTGCCAGCAGCTTTACTTTGAACACTGAAGCTTTCTTT. It is translated as CASSFTLNTEAFF.

This clonotype was seen a handful of times. This rearrangement joins TRBV9 to TRBJ2-2, with 8 bases fitting TRBD2. Unmatched junction bases numbered 7, after V lost 4 bases and J lost 5 bases. The CDR3 consists of 15 residues. The germline V gene has CDR1 SGDLS and CDR2 YYNGEE. Here the CDR3 DNA reads TGTGCCAGCAGCCCCGGTCCGGGAGGGACCGGGGAGCTGTTTTTT. Its protein product is CASSPGPGGTGELFF. Full variable domain (remainder filled in from reference TRBV9 and TRBJ2-2): DSGVTQTPKHLITATGQRVTLRCSPRSGDLSVYWYQQSLDQGLQFLIQYYNGEERAKGNILERFSAQQFPDLHSELNLSSLELGDSALYFCASSPGPGGTGELFFGEGSRLTVL.

This clonotype showed up many times. This chain connects TRBV27 to TRBJ1-6, with a weak D call TRBD1 (5 bases). CDR1 MNHEY and CDR2 SMNVEV come from the germline V gene (reference sequence). V gave up 5 bases and J gave up 11 bases, with 13 bases separating them. This CDR3 is built from 13 residues. CDR3 in amino acids: CASSPLVGPPLHF. The CDR3 nucleotides are TGTGCCAGCAGTCCCCTAGTGGGACCACCCCTCCACTTT.

This clonotype came up a few times. This chain links TRBV29-1 with TRBJ2-5; D is unresolved. Germline assignment: CDR1 SQVTM and CDR2 ANQGSEA. The CDR3 is made up of 15 amino acids. Trimming removed 2 bases from V and 5 bases from J, with 18 bases in between. CDR3 DNA sequence: TGCAGCGTTGAACCCGGGCCCCCGATTGGGGAGACCCAGTACTTC. Its protein product is CSVEPGPPIGETQYF.

This clonotype came up a few times. The chain has TRBV6-1 and TRBJ2-7, with D possibly being TRBD1 or TRBD2 (5 bases each). Per the germline V gene, CDR1 is MNHNS and CDR2 is SASEGT. There are 13 residues in the CDR3. V lost 5 bases, J lost 4 bases, and 12 bases lay in between. The CDR3 protein is CASSLPWGYEQYF. The CDR3 nucleotides are TGTGCCAGCAGTCTACCTTGGGGGTACGAGCAGTACTTC.

This clonotype was seen many times. The chain recombines TRBV28 with TRBJ1-2; possibly TRBD1 for D (6 bases). In germline, CDR1 is MDHEN, CDR2 SYDVKM. Trimming cost V 3 bases and J 8 bases, with 16 bases left between them. This CDR3 spans 14 amino acids. The CDR3 reads CASSFEQGAVGYTF. The CDR3 bases are TGTGCCAGCAGTTTCGAACAGGGCGCCGTCGGCTACACCTTC.

This clonotype was found a few times. The chain is built from TRBV4-3 and TRBJ1-2; 9 bases are a match to TRBD1. This CDR3 comprises 13 residues. Germline lookup yields CDR1 LGHNA and CDR2 YSLEER. Trimming cost V 5 bases and J 8 bases; bases outside gene matches: 6. CDR3 in amino acids: CASSTWTGDGYTF. In nucleotides, the CDR3 is TGCGCCAGCAGCACCTGGACAGGGGACGGCTACACCTTC.

Only a few counts were recorded for this clonotype. The chain carries TRBV5-5 and TRBJ1-1, with TRBD1 matching over 8 bases. Germline V gene lookup returns CDR1 SGHKS and CDR2 YYEKEE (reference sequence). With 5 bases clipped from V and 5 bases from J, the junction kept 8 bases outside the gene matches. The CDR3 runs to 14 residues. CDR3 nucleotides: TGTGCCAGCAGACCCCAGGGGGCGAGGACTGAAGCTTTCTTT. It encodes CASRPQGARTEAFF.

Of note for this clonotype: A much bigger clone sits one base away, suggesting this may be a read error. The rearrangement uses TRBV7-9 and TRBJ1-2; D remains ambiguous. V was clipped by 5 bases and J by 4 bases, with 23 bases between them. The CDR3 sequence is 17 residues long. Looked up from germline, CDR1 is SEHNR and CDR2 is FQNEAQ (reference sequence). CDR3 sequence reads: CASSPTNPGIGSYGYTF. The CDR3 DNA reads TGTGCCAGCAGCCCGACTAACCCCGGGATCGGGTCCTATGGCTACACCTTC.